One and the same sample provided the 28 T cell receptor beta chains below, sequenced in a study of blood T cells in healthy people across ages. Then a second PCR, running about 6 to 11 cycles, was carried out with a sample-barcoded 5' primer and a J-beta primer mix. TCRdb ran MiXCR on the 5' RACE reads and lists one entry per CDR3 protein. The sample has 450,000 to 650,000 distinct CDR3 sequences, 20% to 30% seen once. This sample also appeared in a second study, on T cells of mothers and their children.

Sequenced input: blood. The receptors here all came from a boy aged 5-17 years in good health.

This clonotype has just a few counts. J is TRBJ2-3 and V is TRBV10-3; 12 nucleotides match TRBD2. The CDR3 has 16 amino acids. The V and J ends lost 4 bases and 5 bases, in that order; junction bases with no gene match: 7. Germline assignment: CDR1 ENHRY and CDR2 SYGVKD. The CDR3 DNA reads TGTGCCATCAGTGTTCTAGCGGGGGGGCCTATAGATACGCAGTATTTT. The encoded protein is CAISVLAGGPIDTQYF.

The V call is TRBV28, the J call TRBJ2-7, with D perhaps TRBD2 (6 bases). Trimming shortened V by 6 bases and J by 8 bases, and 20 bases separated the two germline ends. Germline V lookup: CDR1 MDHEN, CDR2 SYDVKM. This CDR3 contains 14 residues. CDR3 coding DNA: TGTGCCAGCAGCGGGCCCGTTAGTGGGACTCAGCAGTACTTC. Residues: CASSGPVSGTQQYF.

This chain uses TRBV13 with TRBJ2-5; 13 nucleotides line up with TRBD2. The assigned J gene may be wrong: the sequence end matches TRBJ2-7 better. Germline values: CDR1 PRHDT, CDR2 FYEKMQ (reference sequence). The CDR3 length is 19 residues. The CDR3 coding sequence is TGTGCCAGCAGCCCCCGGAGGACTAGCGGGAGATTTCTAGGGCTCGAGCAGTACTTC. Translation: CASSPRRTSGRFLGLEQYF.

This clonotype turned up a few times. This chain joins TRBV29-1 and TRBJ1-2, with a tentative D call TRBD1 (5 bases). The CDR3 covers 11 residues. CDR1 SQVTM and CDR2 ANQGSEA come from the germline V gene. V lost 7 bases and J 3 bases, leaving 9 bases between the germline ends. The DNA for the CDR3 is TGCAGCGCCGGGACGGACTATGGCTACACCTTC. It is translated as CSAGTDYGYTF. The variable domain in full, with the rest retrieved from reference TRBV29-1 and TRBJ1-2, is SAVISQKPSRDICQRGTSLTIQCQVDSQVTMMFWYRQQPGQSLTLIATANQGSEATYESGFVIDKFPISRPNLTFSTLTVSNMSPEDSSIYLCSAGTDYGYTFGSGTRLTVV.

The chain couples TRBV20-1 to TRBJ2-7; possible D gene TRBD2, 5 bases. The germline gives CDR1 DFQATT, CDR2 SNEGSKA (reference sequence). Trimming cost V 4 bases and J 0 bases, with 13 bases left between them. This CDR3 is 14 amino acids long. CDR3 protein: CSAIGSESSYEQYF. The CDR3 DNA sequence: TGCAGTGCTATCGGTAGCGAGAGCTCCTACGAGCAGTACTTC.

The CDR3 region is CASSVRGTEAFF. In DNA, the CDR3 is TGTGCCAGCAGTGTCAGGGGAACTGAAGCTTTCTTT. V and J are TRBV27 and TRBJ1-1; possibly TRBD1 for D (6 bases). V dropped 5 bases and J dropped 5 bases, with 9 bases sitting between them. There are 12 residues in the CDR3. Germline assignment: CDR1 MNHEY and CDR2 SMNVEV (reference sequence).

This clonotype has a handful of counts. The CDR3 region has the DNA TGTGCCACCAGTGATTTGAGCCAGGGGCACTACGAGCAGTACTTC. Translated, it gives CATSDLSQGHYEQYF. The chain employs TRBV24-1 and TRBJ2-7; D might be TRBD1 (6 bases). Germline CDR1 and CDR2: KGHDR and SFDVKD. With 0 bases removed from V and 3 bases from J, the gap between germline ends came to 11 bases. This CDR3 region has 15 residues.

This clonotype has at least ten counts. The CDR3 region has the DNA TGTGCCAGCAGTAATCTTCAAGAGACCCAGTACTTC. It specifies CASSNLQETQYF. This rearrangement joins TRBV25-1 to TRBJ2-5; no clear D gene. V was clipped by 5 bases and J by 2 bases, with 6 bases between them. CDR3 length: 12 residues. Germline assignment: CDR1 MGHDK and CDR2 SYGVNS.

This clonotype has only a few counts. The V call is TRBV20-1, the J call TRBJ2-7; a possible D gene is TRBD2 (6 bases). Between the trimmed V and J ends, which lost 3 bases and 5 bases, there was a span of 14 bases. The germline gives CDR1 DFQATT, CDR2 SNEGSKA (reference sequence). The CDR3 sequence is 13 residues long. The CDR3 spells CSARFPGVDEQYF. In nucleotides, the CDR3 is TGCAGTGCTAGGTTCCCGGGGGTGGACGAGCAGTACTTC.

This clonotype occurred a few times. V gene TRBV6-6 combines with J gene TRBJ2-2, with D hard to call. Trimming removed 2 bases from V and 4 bases from J, with 5 bases in between. The CDR3 length is 13 residues. Germline CDR1 reads MNHNY; CDR2 reads SVGAGI (reference sequence). The DNA of the CDR3 is TGTGCCAGCAGTTACACAGTCACCGGGGAGCTGTTTTTT. Its protein product is CASSYTVTGELFF.

This clonotype was detected a few times. The V and J genes are TRBV4-3 and TRBJ1-3; 7 bases line up with TRBD1. Germline values: CDR1 LGHNA, CDR2 YSLEER. The CDR3 runs 20 residues. The V and J ends lost 0 bases and 0 bases, in that order; junction bases with no gene match: 14. In DNA, the CDR3 is TGCGCCAGCAGCCAAGACGATTATCCCGGGACAGAGGACTCTGGAAACACCATATATTTT. Its protein product is CASSQDDYPGTEDSGNTIYF.

The chain carries TRBV6-1 and TRBJ2-7; D perhaps matches TRBD2 (7 bases). The CDR3 extends over 15 amino acids. V was clipped by 0 bases and J by 7 bases, with 16 bases between them. Germline CDR1 and CDR2: MNHNS and SASEGT. CDR3 sequence: CASSEASQGRGEQYF. Here the CDR3 DNA reads TGTGCCAGCAGTGAAGCGTCGCAGGGGAGGGGAGAGCAGTACTTC.

This chain joins TRBV6-1 and TRBJ2-7; tentatively, D is TRBD1 or TRBD2 (5 bases each). The V and J ends lost 7 bases and 6 bases respectively, with 10 bases between them. CDR1 is MNHNS and CDR2 is SASEGT in the germline V gene. This CDR3 is 11 amino acids long. The CDR3 DNA reads as TGTGCCAGCATCGGGGCCAGCGAGCAGTACTTC. Protein: CASIGASEQYF.

This clonotype was counted a few times. The chain's CDR3 is CASSLVWDSTEAFF. CDR3 sequence (DNA): TGTGCCAGCAGCTTGGTTTGGGACAGCACTGAAGCTTTCTTT. This chain uses TRBV5-6 with TRBJ1-1; TRBD1 agrees at 7 bases. The CDR3 extends over 14 amino acids. Germline CDR1 reads SGHDT; CDR2 reads YYEEEE. V was clipped by 0 bases and J by 4 bases; unmatched bases: 3.

There are a few counts of this clonotype. The junction differs from germline at one of its ends, possibly a read error. This chain connects TRBV28 to TRBJ2-3, with 10 bases that match TRBD2. The CDR3 has 16 residues. The germline V gene has CDR1 MDHEN and CDR2 SYDVKM. The CDR3 DNA follows: TGTGCCAGCAGTTTTTGGGCTAGCGGGAGCAAAGATACGCAGTATTTT. Protein: CASSFWASGSKDTQYF.

This clonotype showed up just a few times. The gene calls are TRBV4-2 and TRBJ2-4; TRBD1 matches 11 bases. V shed 0 bases and J 12 bases; nucleotides not matched to a gene: 10. The CDR3 is 16 amino acids. In germline, CDR1 is LGHNA, CDR2 YNFKEQ. The CDR3 spells CASSQDYGQGAVTQYF. CDR3 nucleotides: TGTGCCAGCAGCCAAGATTACGGACAGGGGGCTGTCACTCAGTACTTC.

This clonotype was observed a few times. The chain's CDR3 is CASSPPLTGDEQFF. CDR3 in DNA: TGTGCCAGCTCACCACCTTTAACCGGGGATGAGCAGTTCTTC. The J gene is TRBJ2-5, the V gene TRBV18, with D possibly being TRBD2 (5 bases). The DNA end lines up better with TRBJ2-1; the J call may be wrong. The CDR3 consists of 14 residues. The germline V gene has CDR1 KGHSH and CDR2 LQKENI.

This clonotype appeared a few times. The rearrangement links TRBV27 to TRBJ2-2, with D possibly matching TRBD1 (6 bases). V was shortened by 7 bases and J by 6 bases, with 15 bases between the two germline ends. The CDR3 is made up of 14 amino acids. CDR1 and CDR2 (germline): MNHEY, SMNVEV (reference sequence). CDR3 sequence (DNA): TGTGCCAGCACCCTGGGTGGGGGCGCCGGGGAGCTGTTTTTT. Residues: CASTLGGGAGELFF.

This clonotype was detected a few times. The rearrangement uses TRBV28 and TRBJ2-7; weak D call: TRBD1 (6 bases). The V end lost 4 bases, the J end lost 6 bases, and 19 bases lay between the germline ends. CDR3 length equals 15 residues. Per the germline V gene, CDR1 is MDHEN and CDR2 is SYDVKM. CDR3 loop: CASSCRGLSVCEQYF. The CDR3 region has the DNA TGTGCCAGCAGTTGCAGGGGCCTTAGTGTGTGCGAGCAGTACTTC.

The V gene is TRBV4-1, the J gene TRBJ2-5; TRBD2 matches 11 bases. Judging by the DNA end, TRBJ2-1 fits better; the J call may be wrong. The germline V gene encodes CDR1 MGHRA and CDR2 YSYEKL. The CDR3 loop spans 15 amino acids. The CDR3 coding sequence is TGCGCCAGCAGCGGTAGCGGGAGGGCCGGGAATGAGCAGTTCTTC. Encoded protein: CASSGSGRAGNEQFF.

This clonotype was detected a few times. The rearrangement joins TRBV7-2 to TRBJ2-5, with 9 nucleotides matching TRBD2. There are 13 residues in the CDR3. The germline V gene encodes CDR1 SGHTA and CDR2 FQGNSA. V lost 5 bases, J lost 10 bases, and 8 bases stayed unmatched. CDR3 protein: CASSTTSGGSQYF. As DNA, the CDR3 is TGTGCCAGCAGCACGACTAGCGGAGGGAGCCAGTACTTC.

CDR3 sequence reads: CAILRAGTKNEQFF. Written as DNA, the CDR3 is TGTGCCATTCTACGGGCAGGGACTAAGAATGAGCAGTTCTTC. This sequence joins TRBV7-9 and TRBJ2-5; 7 nucleotides agree with TRBD2. The end of the DNA aligns better with TRBJ2-1, so the J call may be wrong. This CDR3 has 14 amino acids. Germline loops: CDR1 SEHNR, CDR2 FQNEAQ (reference sequence).

The chain links TRBV30 to TRBJ1-2, with a possible D match to TRBD1 (6 bases). V shed 6 bases and J shed 5 bases, with 10 bases lying between them. Germline-derived CDR1 and CDR2 are GTSNPN and SVGIG (reference sequence). The CDR3 totals 11 residues. CDR3 residues: CACQGRYGYTF. In DNA, the CDR3 is TGTGCCTGCCAGGGGAGATATGGCTACACCTTC.

The chain recombines TRBV7-9 with TRBJ2-5; D is perhaps TRBD1 or TRBD2 (5 bases each). Judging by the DNA end, TRBJ2-1 fits better; the J call may be wrong. Germline CDR1 is SEHNR and CDR2 is FQNEAQ (reference sequence). The CDR3 consists of 14 residues. DNA of the CDR3: TGTGCCAGCAGCTTAGTGGGACCCCGGAATGAGCAGTTCTTC. It yields the protein CASSLVGPRNEQFF.

This chain links TRBV9 with TRBJ2-6; either TRBD1 or TRBD2 may fit D (5 bases each). The CDR3 length is 17 residues. CDR1 and CDR2 (germline): SGDLS, YYNGEE. V lost 0 bases to trimming and J lost 0 bases, with 10 bases between them. Here the CDR3 reads CASSVGGGLSGANVLTF. CDR3 bases: TGTGCCAGCAGCGTAGGGGGCGGACTCTCTGGGGCCAACGTCCTGACTTTC.

The chain couples TRBV28 to TRBJ2-5, with TRBD2 matching 7 bases. Germline CDR1 reads MDHEN; CDR2 reads SYDVKM. The CDR3 is 15 residues long. The V gene end was trimmed by 3 bases and the J gene end by 5 bases; junction bases not matched to a gene: 9. The CDR3, as DNA: TGTGCCAGCAGTTTTGCGCTAGCGGCCGGGGAGACCCAGTACTTC. Amino acid sequence: CASSFALAAGETQYF.

V and J are TRBV12-3 or TRBV12-4 and TRBJ2-5; D unresolved. The CDR3 covers 14 residues. V was trimmed by 7 bases and J by 5 bases, leaving 17 bases between them. The CDR3 coding sequence is TGTGCCAGCACCACCGGGTCCCCTGGGGAGACCCAGTACTTC. Translated: CASTTGSPGETQYF.

This sequence joins TRBV7-6 and TRBJ1-1; 9 bases map to TRBD1. Germline V gene lookup returns CDR1 SGHVS and CDR2 FNYEAQ. The CDR3 sequence is 12 residues long. V trimming: 5 bases; J trimming: 6 bases; junction bases outside the gene matches: 1. CDR3 loop: CASSRQGAEAFF. The CDR3 DNA reads TGTGCCAGCAGCAGACAGGGGGCTGAAGCTTTCTTT.